The entry below gives a single TCR beta chain sequence along with its context. Clones were read by immunoSEQ multiplex PCR, and TCRdb kept only the in-frame ones, dropping some. This listing includes approximately 190,000 clones. The data derive from a study of control samples from healthy donors and cancer patients. This clonotype was sampled from a woman aged 25 to 39 in good health. Sequencing was carried out using blood.

In nucleotides, the CDR3 is TGCGCCAGCAGCCAAGATGGCAGGGGCACAGATACGCAGTATTTT. It specifies CASSQDGRGTDTQYF. J is TRBJ2-3 and V is TRBV4-1; possibly TRBD1 for D (5 bases). Germline values: CDR1 MGHRA, CDR2 YSYEKL. The V and J ends lost 0 bases and 1 base respectively, with 8 bases between them. The CDR3 extends over 15 amino acids.